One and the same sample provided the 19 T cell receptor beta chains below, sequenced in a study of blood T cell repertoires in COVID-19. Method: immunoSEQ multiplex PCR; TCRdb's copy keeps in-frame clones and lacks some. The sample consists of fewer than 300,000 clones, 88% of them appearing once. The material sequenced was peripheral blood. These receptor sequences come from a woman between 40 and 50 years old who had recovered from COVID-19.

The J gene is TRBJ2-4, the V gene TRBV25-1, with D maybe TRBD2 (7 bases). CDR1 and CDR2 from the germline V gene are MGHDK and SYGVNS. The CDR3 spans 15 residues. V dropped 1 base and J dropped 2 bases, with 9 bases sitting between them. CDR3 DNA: TGTGCCAGCAGTGAATGGGGGGGGCCCAAAAACATTCAGTACTTC. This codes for CASSEWGGPKNIQYF. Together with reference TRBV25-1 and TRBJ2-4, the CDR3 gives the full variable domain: EADIYQTPRYLVIGTGKKITLECSQTMGHDKMYWYQQDPGMELHLIHYSYGVNSTEKGDLSSESTVSRIRTEHFPLTLESARPSHTSQYLCASSEWGGPKNIQYFGAGTRLSVL.

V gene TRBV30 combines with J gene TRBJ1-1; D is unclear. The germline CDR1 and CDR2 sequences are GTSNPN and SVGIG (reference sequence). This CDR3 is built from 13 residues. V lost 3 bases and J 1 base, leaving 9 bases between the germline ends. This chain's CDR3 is CAWRGTANTEAFF. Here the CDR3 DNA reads TGTGCCTGGAGGGGCACAGCGAACACTGAAGCTTTCTTT.

The CDR3 sequence: CASSGTGGYNEQFF. The CDR3 nucleotides are TGTGCCAGCAGTGGGACAGGGGGCTACAATGAGCAGTTCTTC. This chain uses TRBV6-4 with TRBJ2-1, with 10 bases identical to TRBD1. The CDR3 has 14 residues. The germline V gene has CDR1 MRHNA and CDR2 SNTAGT. V shed 4 bases and J 3 bases; nucleotides not matched to a gene: 0.

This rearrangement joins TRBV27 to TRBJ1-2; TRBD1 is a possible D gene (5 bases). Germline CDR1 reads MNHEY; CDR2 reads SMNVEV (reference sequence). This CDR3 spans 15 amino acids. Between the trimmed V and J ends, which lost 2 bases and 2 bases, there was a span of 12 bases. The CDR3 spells CASSLGSRGNYGYTF. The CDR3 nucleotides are TGTGCCAGCAGTTTAGGGTCCCGGGGGAACTATGGCTACACCTTC.

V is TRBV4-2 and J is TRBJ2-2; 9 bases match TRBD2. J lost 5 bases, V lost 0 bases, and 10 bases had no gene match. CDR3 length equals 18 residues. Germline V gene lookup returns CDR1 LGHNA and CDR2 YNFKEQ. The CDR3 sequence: CASSQDGRGRAGTGELFF. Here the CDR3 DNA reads TGTGCCAGCAGCCAAGATGGACGCGGGAGGGCAGGAACCGGGGAGCTGTTTTTT.

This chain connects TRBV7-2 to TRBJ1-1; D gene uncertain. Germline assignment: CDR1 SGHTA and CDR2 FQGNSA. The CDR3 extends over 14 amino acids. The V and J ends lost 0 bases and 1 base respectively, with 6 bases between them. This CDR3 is CASSLAARNTEAFF. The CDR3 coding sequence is TGTGCCAGCAGCTTAGCAGCGAGGAACACTGAAGCTTTCTTT.

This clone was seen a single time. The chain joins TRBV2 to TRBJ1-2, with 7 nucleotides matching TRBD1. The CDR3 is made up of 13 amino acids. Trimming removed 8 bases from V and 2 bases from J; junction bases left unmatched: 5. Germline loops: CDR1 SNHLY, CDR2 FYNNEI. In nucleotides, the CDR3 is TGTGCCAGCGCTCGGGACAGCAACTATGGCTACACCTTC. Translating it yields CASARDSNYGYTF.

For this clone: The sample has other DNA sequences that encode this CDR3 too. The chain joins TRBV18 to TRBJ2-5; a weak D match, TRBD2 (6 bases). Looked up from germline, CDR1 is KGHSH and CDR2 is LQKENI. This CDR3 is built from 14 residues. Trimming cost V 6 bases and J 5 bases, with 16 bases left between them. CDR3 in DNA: TGTGCCAGCTCCCCGACCGGGAGCCGGGAGACCCAGTACTTC. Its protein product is CASSPTGSRETQYF.

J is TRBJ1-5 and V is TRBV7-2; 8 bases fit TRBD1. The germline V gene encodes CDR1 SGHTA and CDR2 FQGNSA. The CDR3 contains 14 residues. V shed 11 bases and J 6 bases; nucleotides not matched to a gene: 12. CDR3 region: CASTPDRAGQPQHF. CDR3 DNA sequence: TGTGCCTCTACTCCGGACAGGGCTGGTCAGCCCCAGCATTTT.

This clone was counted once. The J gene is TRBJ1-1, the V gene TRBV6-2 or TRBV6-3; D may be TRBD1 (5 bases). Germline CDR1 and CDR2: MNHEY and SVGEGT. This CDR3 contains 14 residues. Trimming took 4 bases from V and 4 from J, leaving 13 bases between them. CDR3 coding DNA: TGTGCCAGCAGTTTGGGGCCAGGACCCACTGAAGCTTTCTTT. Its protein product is CASSLGPGPTEAFF.

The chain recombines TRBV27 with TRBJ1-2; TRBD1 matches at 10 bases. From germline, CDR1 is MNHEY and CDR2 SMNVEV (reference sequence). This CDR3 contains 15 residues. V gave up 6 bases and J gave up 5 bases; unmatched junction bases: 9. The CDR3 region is CASSQRQGAGYGYTF. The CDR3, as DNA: TGTGCCAGCAGCCAAAGACAGGGGGCGGGGTATGGCTACACCTTC.

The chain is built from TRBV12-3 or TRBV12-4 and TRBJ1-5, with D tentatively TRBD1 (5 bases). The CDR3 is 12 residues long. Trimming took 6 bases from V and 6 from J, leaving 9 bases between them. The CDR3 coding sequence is TGTGCCAGCAGGGGAGGGGTTCAGCCCCAGCATTTT. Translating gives CASRGGVQPQHF.

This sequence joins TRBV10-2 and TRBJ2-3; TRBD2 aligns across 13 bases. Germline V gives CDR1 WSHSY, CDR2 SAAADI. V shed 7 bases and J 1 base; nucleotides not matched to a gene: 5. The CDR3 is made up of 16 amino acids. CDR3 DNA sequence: TGCGCCAGCACTGGACTAGCGGGAGCCGGCACAGATACGCAGTATTTT. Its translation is CASTGLAGAGTDTQYF.

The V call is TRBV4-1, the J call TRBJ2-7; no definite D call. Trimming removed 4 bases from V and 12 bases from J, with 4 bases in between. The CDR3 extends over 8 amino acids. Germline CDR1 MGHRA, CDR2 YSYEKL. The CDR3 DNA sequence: TGCGCCAGCAGCCCCCGGTACGTC. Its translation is CASSPRYV.

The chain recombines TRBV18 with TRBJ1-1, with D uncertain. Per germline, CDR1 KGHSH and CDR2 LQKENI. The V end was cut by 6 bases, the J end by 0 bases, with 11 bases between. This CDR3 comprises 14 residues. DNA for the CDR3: TGTGCCAGCTCGCCGGAACAGATGAACACTGAAGCTTTCTTT. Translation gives CASSPEQMNTEAFF.

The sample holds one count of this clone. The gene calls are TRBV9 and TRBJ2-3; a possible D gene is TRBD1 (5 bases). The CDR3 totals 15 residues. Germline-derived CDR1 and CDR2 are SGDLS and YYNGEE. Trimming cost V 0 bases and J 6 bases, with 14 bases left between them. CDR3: CASSVVGQWTDTQYF. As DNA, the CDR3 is TGTGCCAGCAGCGTAGTAGGACAATGGACCGATACGCAGTATTTT.

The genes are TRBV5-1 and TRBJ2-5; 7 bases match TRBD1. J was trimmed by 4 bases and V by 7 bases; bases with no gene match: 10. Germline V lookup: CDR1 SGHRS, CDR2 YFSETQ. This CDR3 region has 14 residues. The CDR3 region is CASSPGTELETQYF. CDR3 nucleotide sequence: TGCGCCAGCTCACCCGGGACAGAGCTAGAGACCCAGTACTTC. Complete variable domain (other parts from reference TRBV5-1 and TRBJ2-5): KAGVTQTPRYLIKTRGQQVTLSCSPISGHRSVSWYQQTPGQGLQFLFEYFSETQRNKGNFPGRFSGRQFSNSRSEMNVSTLELGDSALYLCASSPGTELETQYFGPGTRLLVL.

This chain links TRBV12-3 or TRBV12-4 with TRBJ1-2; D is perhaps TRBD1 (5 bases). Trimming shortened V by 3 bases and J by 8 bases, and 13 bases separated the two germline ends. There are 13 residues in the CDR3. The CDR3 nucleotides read TGTGCCAGCAGTTTGAGCGGGGCTGGAGGCTACACCTTC. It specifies CASSLSGAGGYTF.

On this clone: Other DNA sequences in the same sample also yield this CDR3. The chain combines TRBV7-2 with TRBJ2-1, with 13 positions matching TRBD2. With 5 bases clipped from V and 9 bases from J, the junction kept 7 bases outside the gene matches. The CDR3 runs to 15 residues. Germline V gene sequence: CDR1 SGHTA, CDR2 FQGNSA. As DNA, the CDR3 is TGTGCCAGCAGCCCCGGACTAGCGGGAGTGCGTGAGCAGTTCTTC. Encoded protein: CASSPGLAGVREQFF.